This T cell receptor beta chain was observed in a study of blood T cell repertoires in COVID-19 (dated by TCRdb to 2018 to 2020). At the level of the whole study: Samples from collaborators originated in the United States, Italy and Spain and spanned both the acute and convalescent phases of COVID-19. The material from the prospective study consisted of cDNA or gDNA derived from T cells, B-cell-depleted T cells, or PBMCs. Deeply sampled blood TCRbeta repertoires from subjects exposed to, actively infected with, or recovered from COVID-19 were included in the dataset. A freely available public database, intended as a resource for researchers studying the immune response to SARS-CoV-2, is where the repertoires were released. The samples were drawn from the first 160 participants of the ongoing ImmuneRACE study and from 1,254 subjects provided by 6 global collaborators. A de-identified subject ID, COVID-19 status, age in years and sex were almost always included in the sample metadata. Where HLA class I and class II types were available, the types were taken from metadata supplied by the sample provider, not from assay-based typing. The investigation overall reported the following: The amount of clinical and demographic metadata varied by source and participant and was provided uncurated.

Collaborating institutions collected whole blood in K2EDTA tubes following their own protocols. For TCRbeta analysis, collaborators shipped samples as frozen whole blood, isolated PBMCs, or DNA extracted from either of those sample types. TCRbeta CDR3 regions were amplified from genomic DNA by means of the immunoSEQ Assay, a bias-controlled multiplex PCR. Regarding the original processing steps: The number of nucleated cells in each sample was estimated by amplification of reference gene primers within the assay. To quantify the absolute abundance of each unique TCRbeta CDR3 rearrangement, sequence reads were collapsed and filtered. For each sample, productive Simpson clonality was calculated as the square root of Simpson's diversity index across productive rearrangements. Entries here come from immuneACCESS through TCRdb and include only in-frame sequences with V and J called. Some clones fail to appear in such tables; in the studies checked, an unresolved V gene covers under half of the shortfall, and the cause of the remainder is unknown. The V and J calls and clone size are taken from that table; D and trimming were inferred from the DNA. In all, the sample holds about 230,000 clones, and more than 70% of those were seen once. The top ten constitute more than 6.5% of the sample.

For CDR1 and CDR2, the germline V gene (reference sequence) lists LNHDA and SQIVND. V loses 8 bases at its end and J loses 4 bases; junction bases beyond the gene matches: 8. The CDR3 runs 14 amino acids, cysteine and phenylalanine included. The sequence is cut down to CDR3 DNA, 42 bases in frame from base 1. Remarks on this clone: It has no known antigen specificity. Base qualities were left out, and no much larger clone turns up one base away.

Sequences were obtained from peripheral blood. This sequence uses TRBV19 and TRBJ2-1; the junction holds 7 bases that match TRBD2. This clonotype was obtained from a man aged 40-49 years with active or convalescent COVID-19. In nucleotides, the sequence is TGTGCCAGTCAGCTGGCGGGGGTATACAATGAGCAGTTCTTC. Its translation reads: CASQLAGVYNEQFF.